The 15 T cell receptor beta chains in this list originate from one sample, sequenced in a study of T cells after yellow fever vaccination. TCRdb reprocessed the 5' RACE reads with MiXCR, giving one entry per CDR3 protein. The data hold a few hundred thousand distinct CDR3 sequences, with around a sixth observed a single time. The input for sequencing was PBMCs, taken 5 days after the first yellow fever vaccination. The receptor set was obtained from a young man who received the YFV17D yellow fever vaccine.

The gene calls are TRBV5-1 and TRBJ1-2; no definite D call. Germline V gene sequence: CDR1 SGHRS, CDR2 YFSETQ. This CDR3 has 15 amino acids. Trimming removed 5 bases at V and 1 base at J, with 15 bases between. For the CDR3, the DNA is TGCGCCAGCAGTTTGATCAAGCCCAGTAACTATGGCTACACCTTC. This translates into CASSLIKPSNYGYTF.

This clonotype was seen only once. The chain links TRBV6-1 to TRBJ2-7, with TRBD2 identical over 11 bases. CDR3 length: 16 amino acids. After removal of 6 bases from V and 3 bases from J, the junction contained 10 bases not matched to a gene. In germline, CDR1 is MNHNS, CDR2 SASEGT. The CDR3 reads CASSRAGTSGGYEQYV. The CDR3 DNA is TGTGCCAGCAGCCGAGCGGGGACTAGCGGTGGCTACGAGCAGTACGTC.

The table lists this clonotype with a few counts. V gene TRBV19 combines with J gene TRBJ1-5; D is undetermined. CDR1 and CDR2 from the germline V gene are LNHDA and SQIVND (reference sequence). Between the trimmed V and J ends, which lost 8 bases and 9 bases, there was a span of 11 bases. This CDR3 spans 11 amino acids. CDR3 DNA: TGTGCCAGTGGTCTCCTGGGGCCCCAGCATTTT. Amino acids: CASGLLGPQHF.

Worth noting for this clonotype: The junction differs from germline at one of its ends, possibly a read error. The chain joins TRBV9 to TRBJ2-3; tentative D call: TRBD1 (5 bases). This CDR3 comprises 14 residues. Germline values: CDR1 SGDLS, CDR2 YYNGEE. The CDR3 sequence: CASSVASATDTQCF. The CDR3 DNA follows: TGTGCCAGCAGCGTAGCTTCCGCGACAGATACGCAGTGTTTT.

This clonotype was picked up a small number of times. The CDR3 is CASSPGPSTRETQYF. The DNA of the CDR3 is TGTGCCAGCAGTCCCGGGCCCAGTACGCGAGAGACCCAGTACTTC. The chain is built from TRBV2 and TRBJ2-5; D remains unclear. Deletions cut 5 bases from V and 4 bases from J, with 17 bases between. Per the germline V gene, CDR1 is SNHLY and CDR2 is FYNNEI. The CDR3 is 15 amino acids.

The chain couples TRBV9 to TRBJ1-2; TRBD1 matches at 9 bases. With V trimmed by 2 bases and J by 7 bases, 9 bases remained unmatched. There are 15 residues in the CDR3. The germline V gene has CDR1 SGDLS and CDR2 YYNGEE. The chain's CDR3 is CASSVEYRGRTGYTF. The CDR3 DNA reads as TGTGCCAGCAGCGTTGAATACAGGGGGCGGACTGGCTACACCTTC.

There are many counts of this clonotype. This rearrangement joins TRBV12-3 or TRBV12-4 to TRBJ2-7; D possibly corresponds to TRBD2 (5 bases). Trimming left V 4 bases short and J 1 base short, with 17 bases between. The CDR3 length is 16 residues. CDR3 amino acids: CASSSYPSSGSYEQYF. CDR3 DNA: TGTGCCAGCAGTTCCTATCCTTCCTCGGGATCCTACGAGCAGTACTTC.

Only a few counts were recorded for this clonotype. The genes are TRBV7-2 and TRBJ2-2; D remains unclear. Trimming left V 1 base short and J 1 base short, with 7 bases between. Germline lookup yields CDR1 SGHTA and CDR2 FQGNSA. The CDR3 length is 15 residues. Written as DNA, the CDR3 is TGTGCCAGCAGCTTAGGCCCCCTGAACACCGGGGAGCTGTTTTTT. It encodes CASSLGPLNTGELFF.

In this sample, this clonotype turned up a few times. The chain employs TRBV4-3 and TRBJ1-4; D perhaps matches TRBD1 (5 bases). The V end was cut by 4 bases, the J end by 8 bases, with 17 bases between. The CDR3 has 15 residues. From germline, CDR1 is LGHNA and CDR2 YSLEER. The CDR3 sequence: CASSPGWQGGEKLFF. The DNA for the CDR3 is TGCGCCAGCAGCCCCGGGTGGCAGGGTGGCGAAAAACTGTTTTTT.

The CDR3 region is CASSLGAGEVAFF. The CDR3 DNA reads as TGTGCCAGCAGTTTAGGGGCAGGTGAGGTTGCTTTCTTT. V gene TRBV12-3 or TRBV12-4 combines with J gene TRBJ1-1; D is undetermined. The CDR3 sequence is 13 residues long. Trimming shortened V by 1 base and J by 11 bases, and 14 bases separated the two germline ends.

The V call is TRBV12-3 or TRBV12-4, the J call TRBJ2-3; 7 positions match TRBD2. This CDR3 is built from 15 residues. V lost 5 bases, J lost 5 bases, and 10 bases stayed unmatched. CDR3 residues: CASSLTRGEGDTQYF. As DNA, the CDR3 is TGTGCCAGCAGTCTTACCCGGGGGGAGGGAGATACGCAGTATTTT.

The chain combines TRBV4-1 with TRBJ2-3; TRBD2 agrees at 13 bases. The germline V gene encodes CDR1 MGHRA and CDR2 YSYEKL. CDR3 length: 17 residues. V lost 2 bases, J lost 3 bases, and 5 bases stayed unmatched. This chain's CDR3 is CASSQPGTSGVTDTQYF. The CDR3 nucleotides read TGCGCCAGCAGCCAACCAGGGACTAGCGGGGTTACAGATACGCAGTATTTT.

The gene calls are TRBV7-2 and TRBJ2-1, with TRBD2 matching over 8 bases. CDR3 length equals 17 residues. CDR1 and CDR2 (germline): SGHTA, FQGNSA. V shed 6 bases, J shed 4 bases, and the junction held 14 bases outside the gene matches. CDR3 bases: TGTGCCAGCAGACCCGTGGCCCAGCGGGGGACTTACAATGAGCAGTTCTTC. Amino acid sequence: CASRPVAQRGTYNEQFF.

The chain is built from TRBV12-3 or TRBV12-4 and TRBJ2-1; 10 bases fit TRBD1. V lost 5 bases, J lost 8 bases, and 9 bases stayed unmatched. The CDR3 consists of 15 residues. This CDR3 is CASSVLTGGWDEQFF. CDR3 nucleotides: TGTGCCAGCAGTGTATTGACAGGGGGCTGGGATGAGCAGTTCTTC.

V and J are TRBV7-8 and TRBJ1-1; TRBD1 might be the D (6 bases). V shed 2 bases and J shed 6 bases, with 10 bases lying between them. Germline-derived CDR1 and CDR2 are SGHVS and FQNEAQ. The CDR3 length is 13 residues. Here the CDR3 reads CASSLRDIPEAFF. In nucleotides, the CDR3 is TGTGCCAGCAGCTTACGGGACATCCCTGAAGCTTTCTTT.